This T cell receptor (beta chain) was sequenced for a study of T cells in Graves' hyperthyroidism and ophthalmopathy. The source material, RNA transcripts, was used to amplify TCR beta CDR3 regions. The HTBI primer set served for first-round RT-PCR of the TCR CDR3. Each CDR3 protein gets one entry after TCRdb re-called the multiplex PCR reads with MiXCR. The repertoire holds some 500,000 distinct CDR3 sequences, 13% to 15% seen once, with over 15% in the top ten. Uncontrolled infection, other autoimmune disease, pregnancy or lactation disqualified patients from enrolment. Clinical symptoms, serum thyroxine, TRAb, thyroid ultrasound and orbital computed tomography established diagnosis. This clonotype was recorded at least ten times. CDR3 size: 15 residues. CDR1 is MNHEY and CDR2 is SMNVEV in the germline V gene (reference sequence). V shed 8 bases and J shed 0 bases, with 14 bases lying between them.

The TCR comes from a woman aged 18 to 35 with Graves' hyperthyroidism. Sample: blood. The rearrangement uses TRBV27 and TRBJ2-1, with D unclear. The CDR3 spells CASQRVGNSYNEQFF. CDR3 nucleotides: TGTGCCAGCCAACGAGTGGGAAACTCCTACAATGAGCAGTTCTTC.